Following are 32 T cell receptor beta chains from one sample sequenced in a study of T cell responses to AZD1222 COVID-19 vaccine. Produced via immunoSEQ multiplex PCR; TCRdb's table is partial and in-frame only. The sample records about 180,000 clones, about 90% being singletons. The sample was peripheral blood, taken 28 days after the second AZD1222 dose. The source is an adult who received the AZD1222 COVID-19 vaccine.

The chain links TRBV27 to TRBJ1-6; no reliable D call. There are 18 residues in the CDR3. The V end was cut by 4 bases, the J end by 3 bases, with 19 bases between. Germline assignment: CDR1 MNHEY and CDR2 SMNVEV (reference sequence). CDR3 residues: CASSSLPWYPDYNSPLHF. The CDR3 nucleotides are TGTGCCAGCAGTTCTCTACCCTGGTATCCCGACTATAATTCACCCCTCCACTTT.

CDR3 protein: CASAQDGTVVSPLHF. DNA for the CDR3: TGTGCCAGCGCACAGGACGGGACGGTGGTTTCACCCCTCCACTTT. This sequence joins TRBV6-4 and TRBJ1-6; possible D gene TRBD1, 5 bases. This CDR3 is built from 15 residues. The germline gives CDR1 MRHNA, CDR2 SNTAGT. Trimming left V 8 bases short and J 9 bases short, with 20 bases between.

The chain employs TRBV5-4 and TRBJ2-7, with D perhaps matching TRBD1 or TRBD2 (5 bases each). V gave up 4 bases and J gave up 3 bases, with 14 bases separating them. The CDR3 spans 14 residues. Germline V gene sequence: CDR1 SGHNT, CDR2 YYREEE (reference sequence). CDR3 sequence reads: CASSPGPRDYEQYF. In nucleotides, the CDR3 is TGTGCCAGCAGCCCGGGGCCCAGGGACTACGAGCAGTACTTC.

In its sample, this clone is medium-sized. The rearrangement uses TRBV7-6 and TRBJ2-7, with unresolved D. The CDR3 is 14 residues long. V was trimmed by 2 bases and J by 2 bases, leaving 10 bases between them. Germline-derived CDR1 and CDR2 are SGHVS and FNYEAQ. The CDR3 bases are TGTGCCAGCAGCTTAACGGTTGGAACCTACGAGCAGTACTTC. This translates into CASSLTVGTYEQYF.

This chain joins TRBV9 and TRBJ2-3, with 8 bases that match TRBD2. CDR1 and CDR2 from the germline V gene are SGDLS and YYNGEE. The CDR3 sequence is 16 residues long. V was clipped by 4 bases and J by 0 bases; unmatched bases: 7. The chain's CDR3 is CASSPRLAQSTDTQYF. DNA for the CDR3: TGTGCCAGCAGCCCGAGACTAGCGCAGAGCACAGATACGCAGTATTTT. Filled out from reference TRBV9 and TRBJ2-3, the complete variable domain reads DSGVTQTPKHLITATGQRVTLRCSPRSGDLSVYWYQQSLDQGLQFLIQYYNGEERAKGNILERFSAQQFPDLHSELNLSSLELGDSALYFCASSPRLAQSTDTQYFGPGTRLTVL.

This chain uses TRBV13 with TRBJ2-5, with unresolved D. This CDR3 comprises 15 residues. The V gene lost 2 bases and the J gene lost 2 bases, with 12 bases spanning the gap. Looked up from germline, CDR1 is PRHDT and CDR2 is FYEKMQ (reference sequence). In DNA, the CDR3 is TGTGCCAGCAGCTTACGTGTCGGAGTTCAAGAGACCCAGTACTTC. Residues: CASSLRVGVQETQYF. Full variable domain (missing parts from reference TRBV13 and TRBJ2-5): AAGVIQSPRHLIKEKRETATLKCYPIPRHDTVYWYQQGPGQDPQFLISFYEKMQSDKGSIPDRFSAQQFSDYHSELNMSSLELGDSALYFCASSLRVGVQETQYFGPGTRLLVL.

This rearrangement joins TRBV2 to TRBJ2-1; D is ambiguous. The CDR3 runs to 16 residues. CDR1 is SNHLY and CDR2 is FYNNEI in the germline V gene. Trimming shortened V by 4 bases and J by 3 bases, and 16 bases separated the two germline ends. The DNA of the CDR3 is TGTGCCAGCAGTGTCCTCTGGCGGACGATCTACAATGAGCAGTTCTTC. It is translated as CASSVLWRTIYNEQFF.

The table lists this clone with a few counts. This rearrangement joins TRBV5-6 to TRBJ1-2; 11 nucleotides line up with TRBD1. The CDR3 has 15 residues. The V segment lost 2 bases and the J segment 4 bases; nucleotides outside the gene matches: 4. Germline V gene sequence: CDR1 SGHDT, CDR2 YYEEEE. The CDR3 region has the DNA TGTGCCAGCAGCTTAGGGACAGGGGGTACCTATGGCTACACCTTC. Amino acids: CASSLGTGGTYGYTF.

V is TRBV6-5 and J is TRBJ2-1, with 12 bases matching TRBD1. The CDR3 runs 15 residues. Germline assignment: CDR1 MNHEY and CDR2 SVGAGI. With 2 bases clipped from V and 8 bases from J, the junction kept 4 bases outside the gene matches. The CDR3 nucleotides read TGTGCCAGCAGTTACCGGGACAGGGGGCTGTATGAGCAGTTCTTC. It specifies CASSYRDRGLYEQFF.

This rearrangement joins TRBV19 to TRBJ2-3; 13 bases line up with TRBD2. With V trimmed by 3 bases and J by 7 bases, 4 bases remained unmatched. Germline CDR1 is LNHDA and CDR2 is SQIVND (reference sequence). The CDR3 sequence is 15 residues long. CDR3 amino acids: CASSMGTSGVHTQYF. As DNA, the CDR3 is TGTGCCAGTAGTATGGGGACTAGCGGGGTCCATACGCAGTATTTT.

The V and J genes are TRBV27 and TRBJ1-1; D unresolved. Trimming removed 3 bases at V and 8 bases at J, with 7 bases between. Per germline, CDR1 MNHEY and CDR2 SMNVEV (reference sequence). This CDR3 is 11 amino acids long. The CDR3 DNA sequence: TGTGCCAGCAGTTTCGTGGTGGAAGCTTTCTTT. Protein product: CASSFVVEAFF.

V usage is TRBV7-8 and J usage is TRBJ1-6; 12 positions match TRBD1. The germline CDR1 and CDR2 sequences are SGHVS and FQNEAQ. The CDR3 sequence is 16 residues long. The V gene end was trimmed by 5 bases and the J gene end by 8 bases; junction bases not matched to a gene: 7. DNA of the CDR3: TGTGCCAGCAGCCTAGGGACAGGGGGCCGTGATTCACCCCTCCACTTT. Its translation is CASSLGTGGRDSPLHF.

This chain connects TRBV5-1 to TRBJ2-3; 9 bases line up with TRBD2. The CDR3 consists of 15 residues. CDR1 SGHRS and CDR2 YFSETQ come from the germline V gene. V shed 6 bases, J shed 3 bases, and the junction held 8 bases outside the gene matches. CDR3 sequence (DNA): TGCGCCAGCAAACCGCGGGAGGGCCGGACAGATACGCAGTATTTT. This sequence encodes CASKPREGRTDTQYF.

The chain recombines TRBV5-6 with TRBJ1-2, with TRBD1 identical over 7 bases. Germline CDR1 reads SGHDT; CDR2 reads YYEEEE. This CDR3 is 15 amino acids long. With V trimmed by 3 bases and J by 6 bases, 11 bases remained unmatched. Written as DNA, the CDR3 is TGTGCCAGCAGCTGGGACAGAAGGGGGCGCAATGGCTACACCTTC. Translated: CASSWDRRGRNGYTF. The full variable domain, in which reference TRBV5-6 and TRBJ1-2 provide the parts outside the CDR3, is DAGVTQSPTHLIKTRGQQVTLRCSPKSGHDTVSWYQQALGQGPQFIFQYYEEEERQRGNFPDRFSGHQFPNYSSELNVNALLLGDSALYLCASSWDRRGRNGYTFGSGTRLTVV.

The chain is built from TRBV5-1 and TRBJ2-5; D is undetermined. This CDR3 has 15 residues. Germline lookup yields CDR1 SGHRS and CDR2 YFSETQ. The V end lost 0 bases, the J end lost 10 bases, and 19 bases lay between the germline ends. This CDR3 reads CASSLDATLVVDQYF. The CDR3 nucleotides are TGCGCCAGCAGCTTGGATGCGACCCTAGTTGTGGACCAGTACTTC.

The chain is built from TRBV20-1 and TRBJ2-1; D not resolved. The CDR3 has 10 residues. Trimming left V 4 bases short and J 9 bases short, with 7 bases between. Germline V gene data show CDR1 as DFQATT and CDR2 as SNEGSKA (reference sequence). CDR3 DNA: TGCAGTGCTATTTCTCCTGAGCAGTTCTTC. Translation: CSAISPEQFF.

The chain employs TRBV30 and TRBJ1-4; possible D gene TRBD1, 5 bases. Between the trimmed V and J ends, which lost 2 bases and 4 bases, there was a span of 11 bases. The CDR3 length is 14 residues. The V gene's germline CDR1 is GTSNPN and CDR2 SVGIG (reference sequence). CDR3 in amino acids: CAWSKGAGNEKLFF. The CDR3 bases are TGTGCCTGGAGTAAAGGGGCCGGTAATGAAAAACTGTTTTTT.

V usage is TRBV6-5 and J usage is TRBJ1-5; tentative D call: TRBD1 (6 bases). This CDR3 has 15 residues. Germline V gene sequence: CDR1 MNHEY, CDR2 SVGAGI. The germline V and J ends were trimmed by 5 bases and 6 bases, with 17 bases remaining between them. The DNA of the CDR3 is TGTGCCAGCAGTCTAACAGGGTCCGGGGGTCAGCCCCAGCATTTT. It specifies CASSLTGSGGQPQHF.

This chain joins TRBV2 and TRBJ1-2; TRBD1 aligns across 8 bases. Per the germline V gene, CDR1 is SNHLY and CDR2 is FYNNEI. The CDR3 length is 13 residues. The trim removed 11 bases at V and 7 bases at J, leaving 12 bases unmatched. DNA of the CDR3: TGTGCCTGGGCGGGTACCGACAGGGGTGGCTACACCTTC. Translation gives CAWAGTDRGGYTF.

The chain has TRBV14 and TRBJ2-3; 7 bases align to TRBD1. The CDR3 has 15 amino acids. Germline values: CDR1 SGHDN, CDR2 FVKESK. V lost 4 bases, J lost 0 bases, and 4 bases stayed unmatched. CDR3 residues: CASSLDRPSTDTQYF. CDR3 nucleotides: TGTGCCAGCAGCCTGGACAGGCCTAGCACAGATACGCAGTATTTT.

This chain links TRBV13 with TRBJ1-1; the D gene is possibly TRBD1 (6 bases). Per the germline V gene, CDR1 is PRHDT and CDR2 is FYEKMQ (reference sequence). Trimming removed 1 base at V and 0 bases at J, with 15 bases between. The CDR3 extends over 17 amino acids. As DNA, the CDR3 is TGTGCCAGCAGCTTAGAGAGCCAGGGGACTATGAACACTGAAGCTTTCTTT. Translation: CASSLESQGTMNTEAFF.

Turning to this clone: Additional DNA sequences in this sample encode the identical CDR3. The rearrangement links TRBV11-2 to TRBJ1-2; D possibly corresponds to TRBD1 (6 bases). The CDR3 totals 14 residues. Trimming shortened V by 0 bases and J by 3 bases, and 8 bases separated the two germline ends. Germline CDR1 SGHAT, CDR2 FQNNGV. Written as DNA, the CDR3 is TGTGCCAGCAGCTTAGATAGGGGGGACTATGGCTACACCTTC. Its protein product is CASSLDRGDYGYTF.

With respect to this clone: At one of its ends the junction is not consistent with the germline gene, which may arise from a read error. J is TRBJ1-6 and V is TRBV3-1 (or the pseudogene TRBV3-2); TRBD1 matches 8 bases. Germline-derived CDR1 and CDR2 are LGHDT and YNNKEL (reference sequence). CDR3 length: 17 residues. The CDR3 DNA reads TGTGCCAGCAACCAAGGGGGATCGACAGGGGATAATTCACCCCTCCACTTT. It encodes CASNQGGSTGDNSPLHF.

This clone has only a few counts. The CDR3 region has the DNA TGTGCCAGCAGTCCTCTACCCCCAGGGACAGGCGAGCAGTACTTC. Its translation is CASSPLPPGTGEQYF. V usage is TRBV7-9 and J usage is TRBJ2-7; 8 bases map to TRBD1. Germline values: CDR1 SEHNR, CDR2 FQNEAQ (reference sequence). The CDR3 is 15 amino acids. The V and J ends lost 6 bases and 6 bases, in that order; junction bases with no gene match: 13.

CDR3 region: CASSVTGELFF. As DNA, the CDR3 is TGTGCCAGCAGCGTCACCGGGGAGCTGTTTTTT. V usage is TRBV9 and J usage is TRBJ2-2; D gene ambiguous. CDR3 length: 11 amino acids. CDR1 and CDR2 from the germline V gene are SGDLS and YYNGEE. V lost 2 bases, J lost 4 bases, and 0 bases lay in between.

The chain recombines TRBV6-2 or TRBV6-3 with TRBJ2-1; 7 positions match TRBD2. The CDR3 extends over 17 amino acids. Trimming cost V 2 bases and J 5 bases; bases outside gene matches: 12. Germline values: CDR1 MNHEY, CDR2 SVGEGT. DNA for the CDR3: TGTGCCAGCAGTTACCACCCCTTAGTGGGGGGGGACAATGAGCAGTTCTTC. Amino acid sequence: CASSYHPLVGGDNEQFF.

V is TRBV28 and J is TRBJ2-3; 13 bases line up with TRBD2. Germline V gene sequence: CDR1 MDHEN, CDR2 SYDVKM. The CDR3 spans 18 residues. The junction had 11 bases not matched to a gene; V was cut back by 2 bases and J by 6 bases. This chain's CDR3 is CASSLRARTSGRADTQYF. Here the CDR3 DNA reads TGTGCCAGCAGTTTACGGGCCCGCACTAGCGGGAGGGCGGATACGCAGTATTTT.

This clone showed up just once. The chain uses TRBV18 and TRBJ1-4; D is ambiguous. Germline CDR1 KGHSH, CDR2 LQKENI. Trimming removed 3 bases from V and 8 bases from J, with 4 bases in between. There are 11 residues in the CDR3. In DNA, the CDR3 is TGTGCCAGCTCACCGAAAGAAAAACTGTTTTTT. Translating it yields CASSPKEKLFF.

The gene calls are TRBV7-9 and TRBJ1-1, with D possibly TRBD1 on 6 matching bases. The CDR3 has 14 residues. Looked up from germline, CDR1 is SEHNR and CDR2 is FQNEAQ (reference sequence). V was trimmed by 6 bases and J by 2 bases, leaving 13 bases between them. CDR3: CASRFDGTNTEAFF. For the CDR3, the DNA is TGTGCCAGCAGATTCGACGGGACAAACACTGAAGCTTTCTTT.

V gene TRBV23-1 combines with J gene TRBJ2-7, with a weak D call TRBD2 (5 bases). TRBV23-1 is flagged as an ORF with uncertain function. The CDR3 totals 14 residues. Deletions cut 7 bases from V and 0 bases from J, with 13 bases between. The CDR3 nucleotides are TGCGCCAGCACTGCGGGCTTAAACTCCTACGAGCAGTACTTC. It yields the protein CASTAGLNSYEQYF.

V gene TRBV5-6 combines with J gene TRBJ1-3, with TRBD1 identical over 7 bases. Germline lookup yields CDR1 SGHDT and CDR2 YYEEEE. The CDR3 runs 16 residues. V lost 1 base and J lost 0; bases outside the gene matches: 4. The chain's CDR3 is CASSLTGQDSGNTIYF. The CDR3 coding sequence is TGTGCCAGCAGCTTGACAGGACAGGACTCTGGAAACACCATATATTTT.

The V call is TRBV5-4, the J call TRBJ1-4; D might be TRBD1 (5 bases). The germline CDR1 and CDR2 sequences are SGHNT and YYREEE (reference sequence). Trimming pared 2 bases from V and 4 bases from J, leaving 15 bases between. CDR3 length: 16 amino acids. The CDR3 sequence is CASSFKGGQGNEKLFF. DNA of the CDR3: TGTGCCAGCAGCTTTAAAGGTGGGCAGGGTAATGAAAAACTGTTTTTT.